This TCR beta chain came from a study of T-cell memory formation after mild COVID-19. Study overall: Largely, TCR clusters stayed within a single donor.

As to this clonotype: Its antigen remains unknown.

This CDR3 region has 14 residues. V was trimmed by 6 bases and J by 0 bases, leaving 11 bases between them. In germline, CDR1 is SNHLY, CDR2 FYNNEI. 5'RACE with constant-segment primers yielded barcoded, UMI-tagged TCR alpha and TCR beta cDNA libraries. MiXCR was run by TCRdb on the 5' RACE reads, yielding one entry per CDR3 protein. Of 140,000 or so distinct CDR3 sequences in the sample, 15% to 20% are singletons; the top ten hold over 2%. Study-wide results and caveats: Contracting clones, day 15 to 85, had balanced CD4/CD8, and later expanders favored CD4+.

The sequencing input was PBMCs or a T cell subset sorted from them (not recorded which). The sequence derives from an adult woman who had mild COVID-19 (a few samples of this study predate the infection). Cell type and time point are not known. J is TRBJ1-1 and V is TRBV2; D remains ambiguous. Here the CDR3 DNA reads TGTGCCAGCAGCGGTATTTCGATGAACACTGAAGCTTTCTTT. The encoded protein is CASSGISMNTEAFF.